This TCR beta chain was recorded in a study of cytomegalovirus exposure and HLA in healthy donors. It was with 60 Vbeta and 13 Jbeta primers that the PCR ran. Only in-frame clones appear in the TCRdb table, and some are missing; sequencing was by immunoSEQ multiplex PCR. Of some 160,000 clones in the sample, over 80% were seen once. The specimen sequenced was PBMCs. This clonotype was sampled from a young woman in good health and CMV-seronegative.

The CDR3: CAISESEGRDEAFF. CDR3 coding DNA: TGTGCCATCAGTGAGTCGGAGGGCAGGGATGAAGCTTTCTTT. The chain has TRBV10-3 and TRBJ1-1; D perhaps matches TRBD1 (5 bases). The CDR3 sequence is 14 residues long. Trimming cost V 0 bases and J 7 bases, with 12 bases left between them. Germline CDR1 is ENHRY and CDR2 is SYGVKD.